This T cell receptor beta chain was recorded in a study of OX40 agonist ivuxolimab in advanced cancers. For the study in its entirety: Ivuxolimab was a fully human IgG2 agonistic monoclonal antibody targeting the costimulatory receptor OX40 (CD134). Prior anti-PD-1, anti-PD-L1 or anti-CTLA-4 therapy was permitted, and 40% of dose-escalation patients had received checkpoint inhibitors. The point of sequencing TCRbeta in the periphery was to test whether ivuxolimab changed TCR sequence diversity and drove clonal T-cell expansion. The paper covers the monotherapy dose-escalation part of the phase I ivuxolimab trial, which included N ≈ 52 patients. Partial responses were achieved by three dose-escalation patients, of whom one had hepatocellular carcinoma and two had cutaneous melanoma. Of the roughly 50 dose-escalation patients, hepatocellular carcinoma was present in roughly 19, melanoma in around 15, renal cell carcinoma in 9 and head and neck cancer in 9. A male proportion of around 80% and a mean age of roughly 55 years, ranging from 23 to 79, were recorded for the dose-escalation cohort. Intravenous ivuxolimab was administered to patients every 2 weeks at six dose levels: 0.01, 0.1, 0.3, 1.5, 3 and 10 mg/kg. Summary of the overall study and its limitations: The antigen specificity of the peripheral T cells that underwent clonal expansion was not determined. After ivuxolimab, expanded clones were on average more numerous among CD8+ T cells than among CD4+ T cells. At doses of 0.1 to 3.0 mg/kg, clonal expansion of both CD4+ and CD8+ blood T cells was observed from baseline to week 6. Low levels of normalized T-cell clonal expansion were also seen in some patients who did not respond. Partial responders in the 0.1-3.0 mg/kg groups had among the lowest normalized peripheral clonal expansion, especially among CD8+ T cells.

Of note for this clone: Its antigen specificity is not known. A much more abundant neighbour one base away suggests this may be a read error.

The trial excluded patients who had a history of autoimmune disease or were on systemic immunosuppression. Peripheral blood for TCR sequencing was drawn from every dose cohort at baseline, at cycle 4 day 1 and at cycle 7 day 1. The samples were taken from a phase I, first-in-human, multicenter, open-label dose-escalation trial of ivuxolimab. Adults with locally advanced or metastatic melanoma, renal cell carcinoma, hepatocellular carcinoma or head and neck squamous cell carcinoma were enrolled in the trial. Before TCR sequencing, CD4+ T cells and CD8+ T cells were sorted from peripheral blood as separate populations. For sequencing of the TCRbeta CDR3 region, genomic DNA was extracted from the sorted cells. The immunoSEQ Assay was used for sequencing of TCRbeta CDR3 regions. As stored in TCRdb, this immuneACCESS dataset retains in-frame rearrangements with V and J assigned. A fraction of the clones does not appear; measured against another copy, unresolved V genes explain less than half of the discrepancy, and the remainder lacks a known reason. Across this sample there are roughly 100,000 clones, with less than 95% seen only once. Roughly 1.5% of the sample comes from the top ten.

The germline V gene encodes CDR1 SGHTA and CDR2 FQGNSA. Including the terminal cysteine and phenylalanine, the CDR3 comprises 12 residues. The retained sequence is limited to the CDR3, 36 bases, with the frame set at the first base. V is clipped by 3 bases and J by 2 bases, and the sequence between their germline boundaries is 3 bases long. This receptor was taken from an adult with an advanced solid tumor such as melanoma, head and neck, liver or kidney cancer. Recombination linked TRBV7-2 to TRBJ2-3; too little of a D gene remains to name it. The source material was CD4+ or CD8+ T cells sorted from blood, sampled in a trial of the OX40 agonist ivuxolimab. The CDR3 loop reads CASSFATDTQYF. The bases read TGTGCCAGCAGCTTTGCCACAGATACGCAGTATTTT.